This T cell receptor (beta chain) stems from a study of PD-L1 blockade in urothelial cancer. Indicated time point: peripheral blood 6 weeks after treatment start. Each patient supplied 1 to 8 pretreatment and on-treatment samples. Method: immunoSEQ multiplex PCR; TCRdb's copy keeps in-frame clones and lacks some. The table has some 40,000 clones, under 95% seen once. The V end lost 4 bases, the J end lost 6 bases, and 7 bases lay between the germline ends. CDR1 and CDR2 (germline): SGHAT, FQNNGV. The CDR3 has 12 amino acids. The J gene is TRBJ2-1, the V gene TRBV11-2; D gene unclear. The sample here was PBMCs, taken around atezolizumab (anti-PD-L1) treatment. This receptor was identified in a man between 65 and 85 years old with urothelial cancer. The CDR3 DNA follows: TGTGCCAGCAGCTCGACATCCAATGAGCAGTTCTTC. Its translation is CASSSTSNEQFF.